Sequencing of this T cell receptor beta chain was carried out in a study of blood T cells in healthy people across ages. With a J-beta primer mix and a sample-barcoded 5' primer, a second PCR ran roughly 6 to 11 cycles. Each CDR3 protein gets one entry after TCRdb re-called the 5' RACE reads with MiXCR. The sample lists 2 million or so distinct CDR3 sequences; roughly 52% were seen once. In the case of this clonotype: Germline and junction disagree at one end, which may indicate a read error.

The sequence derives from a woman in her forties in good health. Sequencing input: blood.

In nucleotides, the CDR3 is TGTGCCAGCTGTTACTCTGGACTAGCGTCCTACAATGAGCAGTTCTTC. Encoded protein: CASCYSGLASYNEQFF. This chain links TRBV6-2 or TRBV6-3 with TRBJ2-1; TRBD2 aligns across 9 bases. Germline assignment: CDR1 MNHEY and CDR2 SVGEGT. This CDR3 region has 16 residues.